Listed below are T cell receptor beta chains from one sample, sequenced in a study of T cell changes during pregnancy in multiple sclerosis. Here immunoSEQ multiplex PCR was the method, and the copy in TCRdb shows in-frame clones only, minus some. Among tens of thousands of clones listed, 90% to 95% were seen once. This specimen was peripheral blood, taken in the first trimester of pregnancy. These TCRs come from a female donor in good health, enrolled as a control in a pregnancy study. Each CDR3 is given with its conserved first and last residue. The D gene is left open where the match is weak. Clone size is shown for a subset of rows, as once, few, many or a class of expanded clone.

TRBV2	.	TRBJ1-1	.	CASSGRVAEAFF	TGTGCCAGCAGTGGGAGGGTGGCTGAAGCTTTCTTT
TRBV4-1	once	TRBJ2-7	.	CASSLSEGYEQYF	TGCGCCAGCAGCCTCTCGGAGGGCTACGAGCAGTACTTC
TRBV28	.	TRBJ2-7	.	CASSQSGTQYEQYF	TGTGCCAGCAGTCAATCCGGGACACAATACGAGCAGTACTTC
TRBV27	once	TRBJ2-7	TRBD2	CASSLRLGSGEDEQYF	TGTGCCAGCAGTTTACGGTTAGGTAGCGGGGAGGACGAGCAGTACTTC
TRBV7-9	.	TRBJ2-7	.	CASSIITGEQYF	TGTGCCAGCAGCATTATAACGGGAGAGCAGTACTTC
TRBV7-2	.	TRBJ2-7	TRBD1	CASSLTGTGLYEQYF	TGTGCCAGCAGCTTGACCGGGACAGGGCTTTACGAGCAGTACTTC
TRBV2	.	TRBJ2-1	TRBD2	CASLGLAGGHEQFF	TGTGCCAGCCTAGGGCTAGCGGGAGGCCATGAGCAGTTCTTC
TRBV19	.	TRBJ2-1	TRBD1	CASSRLWTGDPIFNEQFF	TGTGCCAGTAGTCGACTCTGGACAGGGGACCCAATTTTCAATGAGCAGTTCTTC
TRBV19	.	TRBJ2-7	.	CASSGRGTDSYEQYF	TGTGCCAGTAGTGGTCGCGGGACAGACTCCTACGAGCAGTACTTC
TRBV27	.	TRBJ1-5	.	CASSLSYSPNQPQHF	TGTGCCAGCAGTTTATCGTACAGCCCAAATCAGCCCCAGCATTTT
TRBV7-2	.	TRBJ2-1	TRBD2	CASSLAASGYNEQFF	TGTGCCAGCAGCTTAGCGGCTAGCGGCTACAATGAGCAGTTCTTC
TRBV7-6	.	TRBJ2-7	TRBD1	CASSLSTGASYEQYF	TGTGCCAGCAGCTTAAGCACAGGGGCATCCTACGAGCAGTACTTC
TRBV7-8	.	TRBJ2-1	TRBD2	CASSLVAGPYNEQFF	TGTGCCAGCAGCTTAGTAGCGGGCCCCTACAATGAGCAGTTCTTC
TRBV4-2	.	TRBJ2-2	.	CASSQVPGTGELFF	TGTGCCAGCAGCCAAGTGCCGGGGACCGGGGAGCTGTTTTTT
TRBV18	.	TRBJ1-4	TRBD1	CASSSGTATNEKLFF	TGTGCCAGCTCATCAGGGACAGCAACTAATGAAAAACTGTTTTTT
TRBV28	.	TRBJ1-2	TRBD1	CASRKAGTVVYGYTF	TGTGCCAGCAGAAAAGCCGGGACAGTCGTCTATGGCTACACCTTC
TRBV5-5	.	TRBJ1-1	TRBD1	CASSSSRGFVTEAFF	TGTGCCAGCAGCTCCTCCAGGGGGTTCGTTACTGAAGCTTTCTTT
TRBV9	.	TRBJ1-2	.	CASSGGGHYGYTF	TGTGCCAGCAGCGGGGGGGGCCACTATGGCTACACCTTC
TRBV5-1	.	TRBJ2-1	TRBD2	CASSPRTSGRPNEQFF	TGCGCCAGCAGCCCACGGACTAGCGGGAGGCCCAATGAGCAGTTCTTC
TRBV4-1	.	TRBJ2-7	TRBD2	CASSGGLAGAYEQYF	TGCGCCAGCAGCGGGGGACTAGCGGGAGCCTACGAGCAGTACTTC
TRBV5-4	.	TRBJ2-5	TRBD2	CASSPTSGLQETQYF	TGTGCCAGCAGCCCGACTAGCGGACTACAAGAGACCCAGTACTTC
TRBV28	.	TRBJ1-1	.	CASSLQTGGAFF	TGTGCCAGCAGTTTACAGACGGGAGGGGCTTTCTTT
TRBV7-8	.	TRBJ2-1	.	CASSLHLGGSTYNEQFF	TGTGCCAGCAGCTTACATCTTGGGGGCTCAACCTACAATGAGCAGTTCTTC
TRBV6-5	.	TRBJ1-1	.	CASSYSREFKSEAFF	TGTGCCAGCAGTTACTCTCGGGAATTTAAGTCTGAAGCTTTCTTT
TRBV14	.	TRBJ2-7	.	CASSAAYEQYF	TGTGCCAGCAGTGCGGCTTACGAGCAGTACTTC